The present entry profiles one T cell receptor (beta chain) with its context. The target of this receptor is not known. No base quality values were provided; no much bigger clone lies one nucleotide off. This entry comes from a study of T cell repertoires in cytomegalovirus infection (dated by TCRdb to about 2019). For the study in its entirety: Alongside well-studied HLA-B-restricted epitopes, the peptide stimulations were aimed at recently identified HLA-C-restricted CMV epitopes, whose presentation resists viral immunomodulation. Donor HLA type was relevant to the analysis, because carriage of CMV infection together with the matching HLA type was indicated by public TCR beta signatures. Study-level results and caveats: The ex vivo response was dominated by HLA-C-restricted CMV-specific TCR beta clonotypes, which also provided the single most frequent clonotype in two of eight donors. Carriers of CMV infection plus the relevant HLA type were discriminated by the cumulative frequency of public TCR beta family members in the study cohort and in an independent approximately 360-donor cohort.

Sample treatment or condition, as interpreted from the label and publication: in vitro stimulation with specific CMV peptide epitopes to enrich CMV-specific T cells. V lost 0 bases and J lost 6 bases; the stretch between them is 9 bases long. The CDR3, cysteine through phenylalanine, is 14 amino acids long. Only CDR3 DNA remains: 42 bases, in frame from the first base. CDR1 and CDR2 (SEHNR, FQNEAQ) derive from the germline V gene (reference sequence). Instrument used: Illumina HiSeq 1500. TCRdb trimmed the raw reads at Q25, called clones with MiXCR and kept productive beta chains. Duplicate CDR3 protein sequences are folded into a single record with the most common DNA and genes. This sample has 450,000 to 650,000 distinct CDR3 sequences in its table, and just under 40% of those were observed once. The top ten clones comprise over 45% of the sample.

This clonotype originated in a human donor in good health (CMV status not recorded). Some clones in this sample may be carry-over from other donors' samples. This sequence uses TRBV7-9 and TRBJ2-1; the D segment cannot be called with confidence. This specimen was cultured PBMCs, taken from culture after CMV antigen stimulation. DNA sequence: TGTGCCAGCAGCTTAGCACCAAGGGCCAATGAGCAGTTCTTC. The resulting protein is CASSLAPRANEQFF.